What follows is one T cell receptor (beta chain) and its context. The antigen is unknown. The V gene end was trimmed by 4 bases and the J gene end by 2 bases; junction bases not matched to a gene: 2. The CDR3 spans 15 residues. The germline gives CDR1 SGHTA, CDR2 FQGNSA. The data stem from a study of OX40 agonist ivuxolimab in advanced cancers. The study, taken as a whole, reports: The study found that CD8+ T cells averaged more expanded clones than CD4+. By week 6 at 0.1 to 3.0 mg/kg, blood CD4+ and CD8+ T cells had expanded clonally.

Some clones are missing from TCRdb's copy, which holds only in-frame ones; the method was immunoSEQ multiplex PCR. This table holds around 75,000 clones, 88% found once. The rearrangement uses TRBV7-2 and TRBJ2-3, with 11 bases matching TRBD2. The sample in question was CD4+ or CD8+ T cells sorted from blood, obtained in a trial of the OX40 agonist ivuxolimab. The receptor's source is an adult with an advanced solid tumor such as melanoma, head and neck, liver or kidney cancer. The CDR3 protein is CASSSGLAATDTQYF. CDR3 nucleotide sequence: TGTGCCAGCAGCTCGGGACTAGCGGCCACAGATACGCAGTATTTT.